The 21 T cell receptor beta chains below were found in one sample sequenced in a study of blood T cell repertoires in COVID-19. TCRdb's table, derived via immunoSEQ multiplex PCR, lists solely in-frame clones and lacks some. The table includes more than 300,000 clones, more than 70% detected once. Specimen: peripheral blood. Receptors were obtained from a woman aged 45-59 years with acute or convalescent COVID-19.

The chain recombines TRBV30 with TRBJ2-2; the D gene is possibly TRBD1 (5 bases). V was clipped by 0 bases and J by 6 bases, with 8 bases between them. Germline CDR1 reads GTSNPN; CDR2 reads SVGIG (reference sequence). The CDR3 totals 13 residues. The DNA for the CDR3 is TGTGCCTGGAGTGTCAAAGGGGCCGGGGAGCTGTTTTTT. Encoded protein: CAWSVKGAGELFF.

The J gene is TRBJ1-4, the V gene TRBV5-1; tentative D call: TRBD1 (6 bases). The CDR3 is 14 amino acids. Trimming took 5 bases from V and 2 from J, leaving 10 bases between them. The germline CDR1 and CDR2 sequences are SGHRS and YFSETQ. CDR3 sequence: CASRTGSTNEKLFF. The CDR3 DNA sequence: TGCGCCAGCAGGACAGGTTCGACTAATGAAAAACTGTTTTTT.

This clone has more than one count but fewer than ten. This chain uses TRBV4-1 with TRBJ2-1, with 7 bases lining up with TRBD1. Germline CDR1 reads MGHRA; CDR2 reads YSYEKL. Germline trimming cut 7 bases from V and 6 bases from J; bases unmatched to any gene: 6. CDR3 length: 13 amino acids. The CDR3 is CASISPGGNEQFF. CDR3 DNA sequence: TGCGCCAGCATATCGCCAGGGGGCAATGAGCAGTTCTTC.

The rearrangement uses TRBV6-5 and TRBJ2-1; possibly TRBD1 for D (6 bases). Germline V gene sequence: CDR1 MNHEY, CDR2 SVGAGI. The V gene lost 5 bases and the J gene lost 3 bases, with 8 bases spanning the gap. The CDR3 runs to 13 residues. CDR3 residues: CASSTDSYNEQFF. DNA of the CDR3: TGTGCCAGCAGTACGGACAGCTACAATGAGCAGTTCTTC.

The CDR3 loop is CASSLGVYEQYF. DNA of the CDR3: TGTGCCAGCAGCCTGGGAGTATACGAGCAGTACTTC. The V call is TRBV5-8, the J call TRBJ2-7; tentative D call: TRBD2 (5 bases). Germline values: CDR1 SGHTS, CDR2 YDEGEE. The CDR3 contains 12 residues. The V and J ends lost 4 bases and 4 bases respectively, with 9 bases between them.

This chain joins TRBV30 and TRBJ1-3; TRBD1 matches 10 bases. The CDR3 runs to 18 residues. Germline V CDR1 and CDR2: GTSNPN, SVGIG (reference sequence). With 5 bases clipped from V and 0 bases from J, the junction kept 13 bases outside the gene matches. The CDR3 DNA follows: TGTGCCTGGCGAGACCTCCCGGGACAGGGGACCTCTGGAAACACCATATATTTT. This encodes CAWRDLPGQGTSGNTIYF.

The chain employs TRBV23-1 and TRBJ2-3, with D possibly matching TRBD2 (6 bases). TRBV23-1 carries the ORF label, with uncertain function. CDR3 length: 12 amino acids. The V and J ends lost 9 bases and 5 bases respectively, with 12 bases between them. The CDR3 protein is CARGLVGDTQYF. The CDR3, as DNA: TGCGCCAGGGGACTGGTTGGAGATACGCAGTATTTT.

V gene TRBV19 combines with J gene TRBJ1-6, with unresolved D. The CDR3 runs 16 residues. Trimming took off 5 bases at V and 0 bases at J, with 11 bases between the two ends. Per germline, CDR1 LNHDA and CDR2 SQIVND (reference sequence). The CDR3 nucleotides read TGTGCCAGTAGTGCAGATCGGGGCTCCTATAATTCACCCCTCCACTTT. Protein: CASSADRGSYNSPLHF.

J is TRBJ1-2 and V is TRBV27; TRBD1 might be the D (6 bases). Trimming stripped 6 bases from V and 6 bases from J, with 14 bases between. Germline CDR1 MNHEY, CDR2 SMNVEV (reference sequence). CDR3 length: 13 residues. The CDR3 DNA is TGTGCCAGCAGAGGTCAGGGGTCGGATGGCTACACCTTC. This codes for CASRGQGSDGYTF.

The CDR3, as DNA: TGTGCCTGGAGTTCCCCAACAGGGGACAATTCACCCCTCCACTTT. Translating it yields CAWSSPTGDNSPLHF. The chain uses TRBV30 and TRBJ1-6, with TRBD1 matching over 7 bases. Trimming removed 2 bases from V and 7 bases from J; junction bases left unmatched: 8. Germline assignment: CDR1 GTSNPN and CDR2 SVGIG (reference sequence). This CDR3 has 15 residues.

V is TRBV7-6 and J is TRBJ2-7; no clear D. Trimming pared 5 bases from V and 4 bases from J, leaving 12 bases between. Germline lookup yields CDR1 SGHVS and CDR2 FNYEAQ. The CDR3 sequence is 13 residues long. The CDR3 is CASSPGLEYEQYF. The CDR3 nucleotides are TGTGCCAGCAGCCCCGGTCTCGAGTACGAGCAGTACTTC.

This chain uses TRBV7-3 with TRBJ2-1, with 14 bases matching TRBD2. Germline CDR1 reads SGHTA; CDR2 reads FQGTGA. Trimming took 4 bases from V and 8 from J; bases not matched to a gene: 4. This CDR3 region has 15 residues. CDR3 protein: CASSSGLAGDDEQFF. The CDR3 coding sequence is TGTGCCAGCAGCTCGGGACTAGCGGGAGATGATGAGCAGTTCTTC.

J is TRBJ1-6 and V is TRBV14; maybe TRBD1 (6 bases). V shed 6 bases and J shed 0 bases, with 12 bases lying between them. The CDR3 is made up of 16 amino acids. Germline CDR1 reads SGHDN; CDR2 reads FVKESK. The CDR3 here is CASSLTGSSYNSPLHF. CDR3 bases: TGTGCCAGCAGTCTCACAGGGAGCTCCTATAATTCACCCCTCCACTTT.

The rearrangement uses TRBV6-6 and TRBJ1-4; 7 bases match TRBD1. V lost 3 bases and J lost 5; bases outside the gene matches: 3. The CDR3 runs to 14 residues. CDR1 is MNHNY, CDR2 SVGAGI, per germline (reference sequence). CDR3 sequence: CASSYNRGNEKLFF. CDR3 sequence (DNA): TGTGCCAGCAGTTATAACAGGGGCAATGAAAAACTGTTTTTT.

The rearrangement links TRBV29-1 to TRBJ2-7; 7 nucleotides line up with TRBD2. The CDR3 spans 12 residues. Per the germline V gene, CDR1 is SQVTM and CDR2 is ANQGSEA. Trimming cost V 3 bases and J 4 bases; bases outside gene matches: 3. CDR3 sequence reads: CSVEREGYEQYF. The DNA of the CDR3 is TGCAGCGTTGAGAGGGAGGGGTACGAGCAGTACTTC.

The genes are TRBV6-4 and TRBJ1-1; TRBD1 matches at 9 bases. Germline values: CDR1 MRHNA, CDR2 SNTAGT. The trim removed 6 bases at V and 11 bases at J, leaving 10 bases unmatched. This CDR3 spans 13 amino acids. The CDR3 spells CASSPEGTGKAFF. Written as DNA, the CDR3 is TGTGCCAGCAGCCCCGAGGGGACAGGGAAGGCTTTCTTT.

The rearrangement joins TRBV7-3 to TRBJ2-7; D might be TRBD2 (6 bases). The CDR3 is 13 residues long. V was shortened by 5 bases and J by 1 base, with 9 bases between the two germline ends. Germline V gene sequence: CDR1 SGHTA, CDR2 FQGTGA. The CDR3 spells CASSKGLSYEQYF. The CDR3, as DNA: TGTGCCAGCAGCAAGGGACTTTCCTACGAGCAGTACTTC.

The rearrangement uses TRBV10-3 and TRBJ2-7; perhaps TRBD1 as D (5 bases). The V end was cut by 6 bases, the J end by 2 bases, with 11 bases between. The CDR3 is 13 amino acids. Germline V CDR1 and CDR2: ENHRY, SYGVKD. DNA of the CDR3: TGTGCCATCAGCGCCGGACAACCCTACGAGCAGTACGTC. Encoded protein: CAISAGQPYEQYV.

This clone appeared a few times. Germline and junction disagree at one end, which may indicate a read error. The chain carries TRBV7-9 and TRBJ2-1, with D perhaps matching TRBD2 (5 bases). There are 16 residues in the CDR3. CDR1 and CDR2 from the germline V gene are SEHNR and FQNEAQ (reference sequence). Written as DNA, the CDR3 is TGTGCCAGCAGCCCCGGGGTAGGAGGTATCTACGATGAGCAGTTCTTC. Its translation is CASSPGVGGIYDEQFF.

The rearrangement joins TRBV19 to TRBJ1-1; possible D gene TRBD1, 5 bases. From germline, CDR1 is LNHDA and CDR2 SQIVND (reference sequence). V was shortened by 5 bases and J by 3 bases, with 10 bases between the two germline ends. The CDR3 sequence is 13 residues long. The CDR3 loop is CASSSTGYTEAFF. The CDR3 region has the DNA TGTGCCAGTAGTTCAACAGGTTACACTGAAGCTTTCTTT.

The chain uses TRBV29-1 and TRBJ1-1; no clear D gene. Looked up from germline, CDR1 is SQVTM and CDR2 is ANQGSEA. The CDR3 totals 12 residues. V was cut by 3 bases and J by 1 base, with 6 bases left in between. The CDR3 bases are TGCAGCGTTGACAGAGGGAACACTGAAGCTTTCTTT. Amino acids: CSVDRGNTEAFF.